Reported below is one T cell receptor (beta chain). What it binds is not known. These data originate in a study of shared clonotypes between healthy human individuals. Study-level results: Relative to their counterparts shared across all four donors, non-shared clonotypes exhibited diminished generation probabilities.

The data were produced by immunoSEQ multiplex PCR, yet TCRdb's version contains in-frame clones alone and is incomplete. In the table there are under 2,000,000 clones, approximately 94% of which are singletons. CD45RO-negative, CCR7-positively selected cells formed the naive CD8 fraction, excluding terminally differentiated effector memory CD45RA+ cells. Losses at the gene ends were 3 bases for V and 1 base for J; bases not matched to a gene: 3. The CDR3 extends over 15 amino acids. In germline, CDR1 is MGHRA, CDR2 YSYEKL. The receptor was derived from a man between 18 and 29 years old in good health. The sequenced sample was naive CD8+ T cells sorted from blood. The chain couples TRBV4-1 to TRBJ1-1; 9 nucleotides line up with TRBD1. CDR3 loop: CASSHRTGANTEAFF. The CDR3, as DNA: TGCGCCAGCAGCCATCGGACAGGGGCGAACACTGAAGCTTTCTTT.